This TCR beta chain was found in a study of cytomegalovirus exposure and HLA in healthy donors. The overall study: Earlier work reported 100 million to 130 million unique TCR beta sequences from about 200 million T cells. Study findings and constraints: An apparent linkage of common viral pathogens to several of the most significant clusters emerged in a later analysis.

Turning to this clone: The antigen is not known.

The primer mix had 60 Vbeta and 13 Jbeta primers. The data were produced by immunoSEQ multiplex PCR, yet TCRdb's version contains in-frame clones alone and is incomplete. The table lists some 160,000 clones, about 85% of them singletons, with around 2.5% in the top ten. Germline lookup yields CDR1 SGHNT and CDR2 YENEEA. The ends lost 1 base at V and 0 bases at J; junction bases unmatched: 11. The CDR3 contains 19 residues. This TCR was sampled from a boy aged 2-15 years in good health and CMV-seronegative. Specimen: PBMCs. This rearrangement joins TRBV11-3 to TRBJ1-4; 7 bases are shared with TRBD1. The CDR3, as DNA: TGTGCCAGCAGCTTAGGCCTAGGACAGGCCCTCGCAACTAATGAAAAACTGTTTTTT. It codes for CASSLGLGQALATNEKLFF.